This TCR beta chain was documented in a study of early T cells in non-severe SARS-CoV-2 infection. Looking at the study overall: Alpha and beta chains were unpaired, from unsorted whole-blood bulk RNA.

This clonotype was counted only a few times. TCRdb called the 5' RACE reads again in MiXCR, with one record for every CDR3 protein. The table includes approximately 50,000 distinct CDR3 sequences, approximately 10% detected once. CDR1 LNHDA and CDR2 SQIVND come from the germline V gene (reference sequence). V was shortened by 5 bases and J by 6 bases, with 17 bases between the two germline ends. The CDR3 runs 15 residues. Sample: whole blood. The clonotype originates from an adult who was a healthcare worker with PCR-confirmed SARS-CoV-2 infection or an uninfected control (not recorded which). This chain joins TRBV19 and TRBJ1-5, with a possible D match to TRBD1 (5 bases). The CDR3 sequence is CASSSGPQGIQPQHF. DNA for the CDR3: TGTGCCAGTAGTTCGGGACCCCAAGGTATTCAGCCCCAGCATTTT. The full variable domain, rest sourced from reference TRBV19 and TRBJ1-5, is DGGITQSPKYLFRKEGQNVTLSCEQNLNHDAMYWYRQDPGQGLRLIYYSQIVNDFQKGDIAEGYSVSREKKESFPLTVTSAQKNPTAFYLCASSSGPQGIQPQHFGDGTRLSIL.